These 24 T cell receptor beta chains originate from one sample sequenced in a study of beta chain features in type 1 diabetes. Notes on the study in general: Shortening of TCRB CDR3s, moderate but significant, appeared in all four CD4+ subsets of Type 1 diabetes patients.

These receptors have no known antigen. All of the isolated RNA was reverse transcribed, so expressed TCRB transcripts were sequenced. Repertoires were generated with immunoSEQ multiplex PCR, while TCRdb's copy carries only in-frame clones and drops some. The data contain hundreds of thousands of clones, about 13% of them singletons. The sequenced sample consisted of naive CD4+ T cells from blood. These receptors originate from a man younger than 40 with type 1 diabetes.

The rearrangement links TRBV21-1 to TRBJ2-7; TRBD1, the table's D call, lacks a check against the DNA. TRBV21-1 is designated a pseudogene. The length of the CDR3 is 14 residues. CDR3 loop: CASSNRDRGYEQYF. Here the CDR3 DNA reads TGTGCCAGCAGCAACCGGGACAGGGGCTACGAGCAGTACTTC.

This clone was recorded a few times. V is TRBV7-2 and J is TRBJ2-1, with 8 bases aligning to TRBD2. Per germline, CDR1 SGHTA and CDR2 FQGNSA. This CDR3 comprises 15 residues. Germline trimming cut 5 bases from V and 6 bases from J; bases unmatched to any gene: 9. The CDR3 DNA reads as TGTGCCAGCAGCGGCCGAAGAGCGGGAGTCAATGAGCAGTTCTTC. This gives the protein CASSGRRAGVNEQFF.

A few counts support this clone. The chain recombines TRBV30 with TRBJ2-1; the D gene is possibly TRBD2 (6 bases). Between the trimmed V and J ends, which lost 4 bases and 6 bases, there was a span of 13 bases. Germline V lookup: CDR1 GTSNPN, CDR2 SVGIG (reference sequence). The CDR3 runs to 13 residues. The CDR3, as DNA: TGTGCCTGGAATTCGGCGGGACCCAATGAGCAGTTCTTC. Its translation: CAWNSAGPNEQFF.

On this clone: The sample holds other DNA sequences that translate to the same CDR3. The chain couples TRBV5-1 to TRBJ2-2; D is ambiguous. Germline-derived CDR1 and CDR2 are SGHRS and YFSETQ. This CDR3 comprises 14 residues. V was cut by 4 bases and J by 2 bases, with 9 bases left in between. In DNA form, the CDR3 reads TGCGCCAGCAGCCCTACGGGTAACACCGGGGAGCTGTTTTTT. Encoded protein: CASSPTGNTGELFF.

The chain carries TRBV5-1 and TRBJ2-7; 8 bases are shared with TRBD1. This CDR3 is built from 16 residues. In germline, CDR1 is SGHRS, CDR2 YFSETQ. With 4 bases clipped from V and 2 bases from J, the junction kept 11 bases outside the gene matches. CDR3 protein: CASSPNTGGITYEQYF. CDR3 DNA sequence: TGCGCCAGCAGCCCTAACACAGGGGGAATCACCTACGAGCAGTACTTC.

Notes on this clone: Other DNA sequences of this sample code for an identical CDR3. The chain employs TRBV28 and TRBJ2-7; 7 bases fit TRBD1. The CDR3 loop spans 13 amino acids. V lost 2 bases and J lost 2; bases outside the gene matches: 0. Germline lookup yields CDR1 MDHEN and CDR2 SYDVKM. The CDR3 loop reads CASSLGTAYEQYF. CDR3 DNA sequence: TGTGCCAGCAGTTTAGGGACAGCCTACGAGCAGTACTTC.

The CDR3 spells CASSQDRGFTGELFF. The CDR3 nucleotides are TGTGCCAGTAGTCAAGACAGGGGCTTCACCGGGGAGCTGTTTTTT. This chain links TRBV19 with TRBJ2-2; TRBD1 aligns across 8 bases. Germline loops: CDR1 LNHDA, CDR2 SQIVND (reference sequence). This CDR3 comprises 15 residues. Losses at the gene ends were 5 bases for V and 4 bases for J; bases not matched to a gene: 6.

This clone was counted between two and nine times. The chain uses TRBV23-1 and TRBJ2-7, with 7 bases lining up with TRBD1. TRBV23-1 is flagged as an ORF with uncertain function. The junction had 9 bases not matched to a gene; V was cut back by 3 bases and J by 1 base. The CDR3 totals 16 residues. CDR3 in amino acids: CASSQETGINSYEQYF. The CDR3 region has the DNA TGCGCCAGCAGTCAGGAGACAGGGATCAATTCCTACGAGCAGTACTTC.

The chain employs TRBV27 and TRBJ1-5; D might be TRBD1 (6 bases). CDR1 MNHEY and CDR2 SMNVEV come from the germline V gene (reference sequence). V was shortened by 5 bases and J by 4 bases, with 9 bases between the two germline ends. The CDR3 runs 13 residues. The CDR3 DNA reads TGTGCCAGCAGTCTAGGACAGAATCAGCCCCAGCATTTT. Protein product: CASSLGQNQPQHF.

This clone was detected a few times. This rearrangement joins TRBV14 to TRBJ1-4, with TRBD1 matching 8 bases. CDR1 and CDR2 from the germline V gene are SGHDN and FVKESK. The J segment lost 3 bases and the V segment lost 3 bases, leaving 0 bases of the junction unmatched. The CDR3 loop spans 14 amino acids. DNA of the CDR3: TGTGCCAGCAGCCAGACAGGGGCTAATGAAAAACTGTTTTTT. It specifies CASSQTGANEKLFF.

V and J are TRBV6-5 and TRBJ2-1, with TRBD2 matching 7 bases. Trimming removed 2 bases from V and 5 bases from J; junction bases left unmatched: 6. The germline gives CDR1 MNHEY, CDR2 SVGAGI. The CDR3 totals 15 residues. The CDR3 spells CASSYVASGNNEQFF. The DNA for the CDR3 is TGTGCCAGCAGTTACGTTGCTAGCGGAAACAATGAGCAGTTCTTC.

This clone was found a few times. The V call is TRBV28, the J call TRBJ2-2, with 8 bases aligning to TRBD2. J lost 1 base, V lost 7 bases, and 8 bases had no gene match. The germline V gene encodes CDR1 MDHEN and CDR2 SYDVKM. The CDR3 has 16 amino acids. The CDR3 sequence is CASTGGSLGNTGELFF. The DNA of the CDR3 is TGTGCCAGCACGGGGGGGTCACTCGGGAACACCGGGGAGCTGTTTTTT.

The table lists this clone with a few counts. The chain carries TRBV27 and TRBJ1-2; 7 nucleotides agree with TRBD1. V lost 7 bases, J lost 7 bases, and 15 bases stayed unmatched. Germline V CDR1 and CDR2: MNHEY, SMNVEV (reference sequence). This CDR3 has 15 residues. The CDR3 sequence is CASTLRVDRAGGYTF. CDR3 coding DNA: TGTGCCAGCACCTTAAGGGTAGACAGGGCCGGTGGCTACACCTTC.

This chain connects TRBV4-2 to TRBJ2-1; 10 positions match TRBD2. Germline assignment: CDR1 LGHNA and CDR2 YNFKEQ. The CDR3 has 16 residues. With 0 bases clipped from V and 7 bases from J, the junction kept 6 bases outside the gene matches. In DNA form, the CDR3 reads TGTGCCAGCAGCCAAGATCTACTAGCGGGGAAGAATGAGCAGTTCTTC. Its protein product is CASSQDLLAGKNEQFF.

The chain is built from TRBV7-2 and TRBJ1-2; D not resolved. CDR1 and CDR2 (germline): SGHTA, FQGNSA. Between the trimmed V and J ends, which lost 0 bases and 5 bases, there was a span of 13 bases. This CDR3 has 15 residues. CDR3 sequence: CASSLAVGIGYGYTF. CDR3 DNA: TGTGCCAGCAGCTTAGCTGTGGGCATTGGGTATGGCTACACCTTC.

This clone appeared a few times. The genes are TRBV6-1 and TRBJ1-1; TRBD1 aligns across 7 bases. The CDR3 is 14 residues long. Per germline, CDR1 MNHNS and CDR2 SASEGT. The V and J ends lost 1 base and 1 base, in that order; junction bases with no gene match: 0. CDR3: CASSEDRGNTEAFF. Here the CDR3 DNA reads TGTGCCAGCAGTGAAGACAGGGGGAACACTGAAGCTTTCTTT.

The rearrangement joins TRBV6-5 to TRBJ2-2; D gene ambiguous. The ends were cut back, 0 bases at V and 7 bases at J, with 9 bases in the middle. This CDR3 has 14 amino acids. Germline loops: CDR1 MNHEY, CDR2 SVGAGI. The CDR3 DNA reads TGTGCCAGCAGTTACTCCCAGGATGGCGGGGAGCTGTTTTTT. It is translated as CASSYSQDGGELFF.

The chain joins TRBV27 to TRBJ2-5, with a tentative D call TRBD2 (6 bases). The CDR3 spans 13 residues. CDR1 is MNHEY, CDR2 SMNVEV, per germline (reference sequence). Trimming pared 6 bases from V and 5 bases from J, leaving 13 bases between. CDR3 sequence: CASSPVGGETQYF. CDR3 nucleotides: TGTGCCAGCAGCCCCGTAGGAGGGGAGACCCAGTACTTC.

This clone was observed a few times. The chain couples TRBV29-1 to TRBJ1-2; the D gene is possibly TRBD1 (5 bases). Germline V gene lookup returns CDR1 SQVTM and CDR2 ANQGSEA. V was trimmed by 5 bases and J by 3 bases, leaving 13 bases between them. The CDR3 consists of 13 residues. CDR3 nucleotide sequence: TGCAGCGTTAGCCTTCAGGGTTACTATGGCTACACCTTC. This sequence encodes CSVSLQGYYGYTF.

The V gene is TRBV18, the J gene TRBJ1-5; possible D gene TRBD1, 6 bases. CDR1 and CDR2 (germline): KGHSH, LQKENI. CDR3 size: 13 residues. Trimming took 4 bases from V and 6 from J, leaving 10 bases between them. CDR3 loop: CASSQQGTQPQHF. CDR3 bases: TGTGCCAGCTCACAGCAGGGGACTCAGCCCCAGCATTTT.

This clone was seen more than once but under ten times. The J gene is TRBJ2-5, the V gene TRBV10-3; TRBD2 aligns across 8 bases. Germline-derived CDR1 and CDR2 are ENHRY and SYGVKD. CDR3 length equals 17 residues. V dropped 3 bases and J dropped 2; count of bases not matched to a gene: 11. CDR3 coding DNA: TGTGCCATCAGTGATCCCCTCGGGACTAGGAGTCAAGAGACCCAGTACTTC. Its protein product is CAISDPLGTRSQETQYF.

The chain recombines TRBV18 with TRBJ1-2; D gene unclear. The germline V and J ends were trimmed by 0 bases and 7 bases, with 15 bases remaining between them. CDR3 length: 15 residues. In germline, CDR1 is KGHSH, CDR2 LQKENI. This chain's CDR3 is CASSPPPQTTGGYTF. The DNA of the CDR3 is TGTGCCAGCTCACCACCGCCACAAACAACGGGTGGCTACACCTTC.

The CDR3 sequence is CATSKGVNEQFF. Written as DNA, the CDR3 is TGTGCCACCAGCAAAGGGGTCAATGAGCAGTTCTTC. The chain is built from TRBV15 and TRBJ2-1; maybe TRBD1 (5 bases). Germline assignment: CDR1 LNHNV and CDR2 YYDKDF (reference sequence). CDR3 size: 12 residues. V lost 4 bases to trimming and J lost 6 bases, with 7 bases between them. Full variable domain (rest looked up from reference TRBV15 and TRBJ2-1): DAMVIQNPRYQVTQFGKPVTLSCSQTLNHNVMYWYQQKSSQAPKLLFHYYDKDFNNEADTPDNFQSRRPNTSFCFLDIRSPGLGDTAMYLCATSKGVNEQFFGPGTRLTVL.

This clone has only a few counts. The V call is TRBV6-5, the J call TRBJ1-5, with TRBD1 matching over 8 bases. The CDR3 is 15 amino acids. Germline CDR1 MNHEY, CDR2 SVGAGI. With 5 bases clipped from V and 3 bases from J, the junction kept 6 bases outside the gene matches. CDR3 in amino acids: CASSKGGQVNQPQHF. CDR3 coding DNA: TGTGCCAGCAGTAAGGGGGGACAGGTCAATCAGCCCCAGCATTTT.